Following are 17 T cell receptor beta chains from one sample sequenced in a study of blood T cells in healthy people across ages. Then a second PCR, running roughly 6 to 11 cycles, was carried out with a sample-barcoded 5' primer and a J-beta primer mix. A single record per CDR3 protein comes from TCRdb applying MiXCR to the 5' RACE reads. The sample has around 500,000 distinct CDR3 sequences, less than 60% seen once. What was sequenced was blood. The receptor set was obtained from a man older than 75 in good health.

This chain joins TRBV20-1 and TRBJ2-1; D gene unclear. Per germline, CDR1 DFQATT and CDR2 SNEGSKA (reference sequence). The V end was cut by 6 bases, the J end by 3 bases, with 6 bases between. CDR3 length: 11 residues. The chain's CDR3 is CSAALYNEQFF. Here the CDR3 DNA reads TGCAGTGCCGCCCTCTACAATGAGCAGTTCTTC.

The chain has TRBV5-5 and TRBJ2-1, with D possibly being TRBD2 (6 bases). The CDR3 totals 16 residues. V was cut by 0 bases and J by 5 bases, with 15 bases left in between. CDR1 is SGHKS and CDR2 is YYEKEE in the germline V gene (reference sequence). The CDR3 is CASSLAPRRGHNEQFF. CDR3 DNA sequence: TGTGCCAGCAGCTTGGCTCCTCGGAGGGGCCACAATGAGCAGTTCTTC.

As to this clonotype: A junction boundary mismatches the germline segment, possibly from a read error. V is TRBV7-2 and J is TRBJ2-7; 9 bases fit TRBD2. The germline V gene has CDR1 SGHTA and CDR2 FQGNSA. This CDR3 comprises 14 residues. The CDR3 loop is CASSVAGDYYEQYF. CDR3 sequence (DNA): TGTGCCAGCAGCGTAGCGGGAGACTACTACGAGCAGTACTTC.

The CDR3 region has the DNA TGCGCCAGCAGCTTCCTAGCGGGGGGGCCTTCCTACGAGCAGTACTTC. Protein sequence: CASSFLAGGPSYEQYF. V gene TRBV5-1 combines with J gene TRBJ2-7; 12 bases fit TRBD2. V shed 2 bases and J 1 base; nucleotides not matched to a gene: 4. The CDR3 covers 16 residues. CDR1 and CDR2 (germline): SGHRS, YFSETQ.

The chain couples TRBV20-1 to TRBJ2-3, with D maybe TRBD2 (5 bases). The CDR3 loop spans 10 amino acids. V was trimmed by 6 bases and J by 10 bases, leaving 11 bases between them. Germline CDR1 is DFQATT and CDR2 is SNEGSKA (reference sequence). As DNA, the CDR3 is TGCAGTGCCGGACGGGGTGCGCAGTATTTT. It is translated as CSAGRGAQYF.

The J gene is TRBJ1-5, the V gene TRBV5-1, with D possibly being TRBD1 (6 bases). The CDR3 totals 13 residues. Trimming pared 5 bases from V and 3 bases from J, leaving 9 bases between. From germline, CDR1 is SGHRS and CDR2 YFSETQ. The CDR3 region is CASRGDINQPQHF. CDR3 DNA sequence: TGCGCCAGCAGGGGGGACATCAATCAGCCCCAGCATTTT.

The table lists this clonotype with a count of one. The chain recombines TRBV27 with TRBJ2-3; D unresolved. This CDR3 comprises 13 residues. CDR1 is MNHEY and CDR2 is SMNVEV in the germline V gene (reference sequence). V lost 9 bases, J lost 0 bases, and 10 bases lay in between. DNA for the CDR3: TGTGCCAGTCACACCTCGAGCACAGATACGCAGTATTTT. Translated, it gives CASHTSSTDTQYF.

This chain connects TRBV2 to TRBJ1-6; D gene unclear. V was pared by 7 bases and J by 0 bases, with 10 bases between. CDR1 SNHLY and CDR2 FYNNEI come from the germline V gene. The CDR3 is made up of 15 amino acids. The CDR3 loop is CASTSESSYNSPLHF. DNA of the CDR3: TGTGCCAGCACCTCAGAGAGCTCCTATAATTCACCCCTCCACTTT.

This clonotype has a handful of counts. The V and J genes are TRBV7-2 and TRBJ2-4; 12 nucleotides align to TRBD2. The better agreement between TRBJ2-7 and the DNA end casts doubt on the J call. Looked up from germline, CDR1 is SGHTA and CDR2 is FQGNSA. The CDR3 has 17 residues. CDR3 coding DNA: TGTGCCAGCAGCTTAGACCGCGGACTAGCGGGATCCTACGAGCAGTACTTC. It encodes CASSLDRGLAGSYEQYF.

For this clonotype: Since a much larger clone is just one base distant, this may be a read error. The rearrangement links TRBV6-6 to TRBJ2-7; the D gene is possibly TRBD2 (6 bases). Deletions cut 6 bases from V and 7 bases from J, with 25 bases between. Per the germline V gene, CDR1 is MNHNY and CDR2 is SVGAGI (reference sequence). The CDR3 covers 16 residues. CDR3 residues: CASSPPRRGLYNEQYF. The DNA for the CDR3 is TGTGCCAGCAGCCCCCCGAGGCGGGGACTCTACAATGAGCAGTACTTC.

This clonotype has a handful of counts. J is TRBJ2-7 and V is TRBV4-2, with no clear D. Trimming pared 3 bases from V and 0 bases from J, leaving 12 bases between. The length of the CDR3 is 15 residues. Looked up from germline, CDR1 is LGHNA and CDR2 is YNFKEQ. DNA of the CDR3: TGTGCCAGCAGCCAGGGCTCTACCGCCTCCTACGAGCAGTACTTC. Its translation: CASSQGSTASYEQYF.

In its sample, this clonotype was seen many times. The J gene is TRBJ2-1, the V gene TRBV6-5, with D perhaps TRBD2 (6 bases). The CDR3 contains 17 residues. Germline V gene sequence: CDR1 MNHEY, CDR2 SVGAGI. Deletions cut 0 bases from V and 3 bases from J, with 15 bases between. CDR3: CASSYSRLGGDYNEQFF. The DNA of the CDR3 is TGTGCCAGCAGTTACTCCCGACTTGGCGGGGACTACAATGAGCAGTTCTTC.

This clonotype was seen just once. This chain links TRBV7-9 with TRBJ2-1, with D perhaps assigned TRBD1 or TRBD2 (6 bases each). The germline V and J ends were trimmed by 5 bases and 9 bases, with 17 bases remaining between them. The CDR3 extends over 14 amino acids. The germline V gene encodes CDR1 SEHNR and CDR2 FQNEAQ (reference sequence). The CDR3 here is CASSVGGTLREQFF. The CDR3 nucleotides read TGTGCCAGCAGCGTAGGGGGGACTTTGCGTGAGCAGTTCTTC.

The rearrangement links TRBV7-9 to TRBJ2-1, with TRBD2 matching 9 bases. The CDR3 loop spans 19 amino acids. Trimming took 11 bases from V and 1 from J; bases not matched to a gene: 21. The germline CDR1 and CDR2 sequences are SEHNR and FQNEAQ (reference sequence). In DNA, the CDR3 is TGTGCCTGCATGGAAGAGGGTAGCGGGAGAATACTGTCCTACAATGAGCAGTTCTTC. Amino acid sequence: CACMEEGSGRILSYNEQFF. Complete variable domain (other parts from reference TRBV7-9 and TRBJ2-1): DTGVSQNPRHKITKRGQNVTFRCDPISEHNRLYWYRQTLGQGPEFLTYFQNEAQLEKSRLLSDRFSAERPKGSFSTLEIQRTEQGDSAMYLCACMEEGSGRILSYNEQFFGPGTRLTVL.

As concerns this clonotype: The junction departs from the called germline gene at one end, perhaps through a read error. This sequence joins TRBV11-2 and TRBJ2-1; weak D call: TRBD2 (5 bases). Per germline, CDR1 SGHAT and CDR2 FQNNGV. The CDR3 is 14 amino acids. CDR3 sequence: CGSSGYLDYNEQFF. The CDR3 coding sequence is TGTGGCAGCAGCGGCTACCTAGACTACAATGAGCAGTTCTTC.

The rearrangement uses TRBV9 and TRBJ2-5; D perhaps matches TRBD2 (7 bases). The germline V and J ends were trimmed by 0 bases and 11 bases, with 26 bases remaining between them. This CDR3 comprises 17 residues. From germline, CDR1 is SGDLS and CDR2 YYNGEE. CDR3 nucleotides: TGTGCCAGCAGCGTAGCTAGGGGGGGGTTTTCGGGGAATGAGCAGTACTTC. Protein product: CASSVARGGFSGNEQYF.

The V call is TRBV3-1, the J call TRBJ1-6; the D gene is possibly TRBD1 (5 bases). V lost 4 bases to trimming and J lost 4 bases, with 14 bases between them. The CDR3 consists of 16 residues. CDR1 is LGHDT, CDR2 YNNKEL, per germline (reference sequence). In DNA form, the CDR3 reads TGTGCCAGCAGCCTGGGGGTGGCGTTGTATAATTCACCCCTCCACTTT. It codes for CASSLGVALYNSPLHF.